What follows is one TCR beta chain and its context. What it binds is not known. The sample comes from a study of OX40 agonist ivuxolimab in advanced cancers. As for the study in general: Therapy given before enrollment (anti-PD-1, anti-PD-L1 or anti-CTLA-4) was allowed, and over 35% had some. Points from the study as a whole: The expanded peripheral T cells' antigen specificity was not determined. Clonal expansion from baseline to week 6 occurred in both CD4+ and CD8+ T cells. Normalized T-cell clonal expansion was also low in some nonresponders.

The data were produced by immunoSEQ multiplex PCR, yet TCRdb's version contains in-frame clones alone and is incomplete. Counted here are about 79,000 clones, 90% occurring once; the ten biggest clones make up 0.33%. The V end lost 0 bases, the J end lost 0 bases, and 9 bases lay between the germline ends. The CDR3 is 16 residues long. CDR1 is SGHRS, CDR2 YFSETQ, per germline. This specimen consisted of CD4+ or CD8+ T cells sorted from blood, obtained in a trial of the OX40 agonist ivuxolimab. The rearrangement joins TRBV5-1 to TRBJ1-4; D ambiguous. The clonotype was recovered from an adult with an advanced solid tumor such as melanoma, head and neck, liver or kidney cancer. The CDR3 sequence is CASSLAFDATNEKLFF. CDR3 nucleotide sequence: TGCGCCAGCAGCTTGGCCTTTGATGCAACTAATGAAAAACTGTTTTTT.